The source of this T cell receptor (beta chain) is a study of a mutant IDH1 vaccine in newly diagnosed glioma. Across the study: The first vaccination came 4-6 weeks after radiotherapy alone, or with temozolomide cycles. Previous treatment comprised radiotherapy, temozolomide, or both, mostly both.

Specified time point: week 35, safety follow-up. Each vaccine dose was 300 ug of mutant IDH1 20-mer peptide, with topical imiquimod. In the case of this clone: Its target is unknown.

Profiled with immunoSEQ multiplex PCR; TCRdb holds only in-frame clones, not every one. The sample includes 40,000 to 50,000 clones, around 91% of them seen just once. The CDR3 has 14 residues. Germline V CDR1 and CDR2: MNHNS, SASEGT. V was pared by 6 bases and J by 5 bases, with 6 bases of the junction left unmatched. The TCR comes from a man aged 35 to 55 with glioma. The J gene is TRBJ2-7, the V gene TRBV6-1, with 11 bases lining up with TRBD1. Here the sequenced sample was PBMCs, taken from a glioma patient whose treatment included an IDH1 peptide vaccine. The CDR3 here is CASRKDRGLDEQYF. In DNA form, the CDR3 reads TGTGCCAGCAGGAAGGACAGGGGGCTCGACGAGCAGTACTTC.